This entry concerns a single T cell receptor (beta chain). Data came from immunoSEQ multiplex PCR; TCRdb stores just in-frame clones and leaves some out. This sample has around 50,000 clones, with 85% to 95% found just once. CDR1 and CDR2 from the germline V gene are SGHRS and YFSETQ. The CDR3 is 12 amino acids. Trimming shortened V by 2 bases and J by 10 bases, and 10 bases separated the two germline ends. The genes are TRBV5-1 and TRBJ2-1; no definite D call. Specimen: PBMCs. This TCR came from a man between 35 and 55 years old with rheumatoid arthritis. CDR3 DNA sequence: TGCGCCAGCAGCTTCCCTTCATCGGAGCAGTTCTTC. As protein: CASSFPSSEQFF.